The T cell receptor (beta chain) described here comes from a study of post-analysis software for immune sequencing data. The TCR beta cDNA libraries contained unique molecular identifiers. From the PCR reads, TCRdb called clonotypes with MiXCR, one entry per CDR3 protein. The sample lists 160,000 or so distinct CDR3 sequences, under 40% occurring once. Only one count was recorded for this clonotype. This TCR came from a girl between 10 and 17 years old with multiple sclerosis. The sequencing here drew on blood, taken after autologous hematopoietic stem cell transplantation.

The CDR3: CASSIQPLKRANEQYF. CDR3 nucleotide sequence: TGTGCCAGCAGCATTCAGCCCCTAAAGCGGGCGAATGAGCAGTACTTC. The chain couples TRBV7-2 to TRBJ2-7; possibly TRBD2 for D (6 bases). CDR1 is SGHTA and CDR2 is FQGNSA in the germline V gene. CDR3 length equals 16 residues. The V end lost 5 bases, the J end lost 7 bases, and 24 bases lay between the germline ends. Complete variable domain (other parts from reference TRBV7-2 and TRBJ2-7): GAGVSQSPSNKVTEKGKDVELRCDPISGHTALYWYRQSLGQGLEFLIYFQGNSAPDKSGLPSDRFSAERTGGSVSTLTIQRTQQEDSAVYLCASSIQPLKRANEQYFGPGTRLTVT.